The entry below describes one TCR beta chain. The target antigen is unknown. The sample comes from a study of response to subunit inactivated influenza vaccine. The CDR3 sequence is 13 residues long. The V and J ends lost 5 bases and 7 bases respectively, with 14 bases between them. From germline, CDR1 is SGHNT and CDR2 YENEEA. The study, taken as a whole, reports: With each seasonal influenza vaccination, the authors suggested, few new T cells are recruited.

TCRdb re-called the RT-PCR reads with MiXCR, one entry per CDR3 protein. The sample includes under 850,000 distinct CDR3 sequences, about a fifth of them seen just once. The sample here was PBMCs from blood, taken roughly 5 days after vaccination. This receptor was taken from a man aged 50-60 years who received an inactivated influenza vaccine. This chain uses TRBV11-3 with TRBJ1-1; D unclear. The CDR3 sequence is CASSQRPRGEAFF. The DNA of the CDR3 is TGTGCCAGCAGCCAACGGCCGCGGGGTGAAGCTTTCTTT.